Each of the 3 T cell receptor beta chains below was sequenced from the same sample in a study of T cell repertoires in cytomegalovirus infection. MiXCR, run by TCRdb on the reads, gives a single entry per CDR3 protein. Among about 890,000 distinct CDR3 sequences, approximately 31% were seen once, and the ten largest hold about an eighth. These TCRs are of unknown antigen specificity. The input for sequencing was cultured CD8+ T cells from PBMCs, taken from culture after CMV antigen stimulation. The receptor set was obtained from a human donor in good health (CMV status not recorded). Some clones in this sample may be carry-over from other donors' samples.

Ten or more counts support this clonotype. The chain joins TRBV5-4 to TRBJ1-2; 8 nucleotides line up with TRBD1. This CDR3 comprises 13 residues. The junction had 2 bases not matched to a gene; V was cut back by 4 bases and J by 3 bases. Germline CDR1 SGHNT, CDR2 YYREEE (reference sequence). The chain's CDR3 is CASSLDRDYGYTF. For the CDR3, the DNA is TGTGCCAGCAGCCTGGACAGGGACTATGGCTACACCTTC.

The chain joins TRBV6-1 to TRBJ2-1, with a possible D match to TRBD1 (6 bases). This CDR3 is 15 amino acids long. The germline CDR1 and CDR2 sequences are MNHNS and SASEGT. Trimming removed 1 base at V and 0 bases at J, with 7 bases between. CDR3 sequence reads: CASSEEDSSYNEQFF. In DNA, the CDR3 is TGTGCCAGCAGTGAAGAGGACAGCTCCTACAATGAGCAGTTCTTC.

This clonotype was found many times. The CDR3: CALAGSSRDRGSNSNQPQHF. DNA of the CDR3: TGTGCCCTCGCCGGTTCCTCTCGGGACAGGGGATCAAATAGCAATCAGCCCCAGCATTTT. The chain recombines TRBV6-1 with TRBJ1-5; 10 bases are a match to TRBD1. Looked up from germline, CDR1 is MNHNS and CDR2 is SASEGT. With V trimmed by 11 bases and J by 0 bases, 22 bases remained unmatched. CDR3 length equals 20 residues.